This is a list of T cell receptor beta chains from one sample in a study of T cells in Graves' hyperthyroidism and ophthalmopathy. Each CDR3 protein gets one entry after TCRdb re-called the multiplex PCR reads with MiXCR. The table lists approximately 720,000 distinct CDR3 sequences, 15% to 20% of them singletons. Specimen: blood. The receptors were sampled from a woman aged 45-59 years with Graves' hyperthyroidism that later progressed to Graves' ophthalmopathy. Each CDR3 is given with its conserved first and last residue. Each record gives: D gene, V gene, clone size, J gene, CDR3 protein, CDR3 DNA. A D gene is named only where the DNA matches it firmly. Expanded clones get a size class; other rows say once, few or many, or leave the size out.

d_gene: TRBD1
v_gene: TRBV5-6
abundance: NA
j_gene: TRBJ1-5
CDR3aa: CASSSLRDRGINQPQHF
CDR3nt: TGTGCCAGCAGCTCGCTCCGGGACAGGGGGATCAATCAGCCCCAGCATTTT

d_gene: TRBD1
v_gene: TRBV12-3/TRBV12-4
abundance: few
j_gene: TRBJ1-3
CDR3aa: CASRDRGLLGNTIYF
CDR3nt: TGTGCCAGCCGGGACAGGGGGCTGTTGGGAAACACCATATATTTT

d_gene: TRBD2
v_gene: TRBV4-3
abundance: NA
j_gene: TRBJ2-5
CDR3aa: CASSLRFPGLRETQYF
CDR3nt: TGCGCCAGCAGCCTAAGGTTCCCGGGACTAAGAGAGACCCAGTACTTC

d_gene: NA
v_gene: TRBV5-8
abundance: many
j_gene: TRBJ2-3
CDR3aa: CASSSSTRRDTQYF
CDR3nt: TGTGCCAGCAGCTCTTCCACGAGGAGAGATACGCAGTATTTT

d_gene: NA
v_gene: TRBV6-5
abundance: few
j_gene: TRBJ1-5
CDR3aa: CASSYEGFGSNQPQHF
CDR3nt: TGTGCCAGCAGTTACGAGGGTTTTGGGAGCAATCAGCCCCAGCATTTT

d_gene: NA
v_gene: TRBV5-1
abundance: many
j_gene: TRBJ2-3
CDR3aa: CASSLDGLSTDTQYF
CDR3nt: TGCGCCAGCAGCTTGGATGGCCTTAGCACAGATACGCAGTATTTT

d_gene: TRBD1
v_gene: TRBV7-2
abundance: NA
j_gene: TRBJ1-6
CDR3aa: CASSPQGAPGSPLHF
CDR3nt: TGTGCCAGCAGCCCACAGGGGGCGCCTGGTTCACCCCTCCACTTT

d_gene: TRBD1
v_gene: TRBV28
abundance: few
j_gene: TRBJ1-4
CDR3aa: CASSSQGGANEKLFF
CDR3nt: TGTGCCAGCAGTTCGCAGGGGGGGGCTAATGAAAAACTGTTTTTT

d_gene: TRBD1
v_gene: TRBV2
abundance: NA
j_gene: TRBJ1-3
CDR3aa: CASSADRVRSGNTIYF
CDR3nt: TGTGCCAGCAGTGCGGACAGGGTGCGCTCTGGAAACACCATATATTTT

d_gene: NA
v_gene: TRBV12-3/TRBV12-4
abundance: many
j_gene: TRBJ2-5
CDR3aa: CASSLVQGFLYF
CDR3nt: TGTGCCAGCAGTTTGGTTCAGGGATTTTTGTACTTC

d_gene: NA
v_gene: TRBV12-3/TRBV12-4
abundance: many
j_gene: TRBJ2-2
CDR3aa: CASSEGPRANTGELFF
CDR3nt: TGTGCCAGCAGTGAAGGCCCCCGCGCGAACACCGGGGAGCTGTTTTTT

d_gene: NA
v_gene: TRBV5-6
abundance: many
j_gene: TRBJ2-1
CDR3aa: CASSLVGVPYNEQFF
CDR3nt: TGTGCCAGCAGCTTGGTCGGGGTCCCTTACAATGAGCAGTTCTTC

d_gene: NA
v_gene: TRBV30
abundance: NA
j_gene: TRBJ1-1
CDR3aa: CAWSVGHRVEAFF
CDR3nt: TGTGCCTGGAGTGTAGGGCACAGGGTGGAAGCTTTCTTT

d_gene: TRBD1
v_gene: TRBV2
abundance: few
j_gene: TRBJ2-7
CDR3aa: CASSEQGATEQYF
CDR3nt: TGTGCCAGCAGTGAACAGGGGGCGACCGAGCAGTACTTC

d_gene: NA
v_gene: TRBV5-8
abundance: few
j_gene: TRBJ2-7
CDR3aa: CASSVVRGGEQYF
CDR3nt: TGTGCCAGCAGCGTGGTCAGGGGTGGCGAGCAGTACTTC

d_gene: NA
v_gene: TRBV5-6
abundance: few
j_gene: TRBJ2-3
CDR3aa: CASSLPDVDTQYF
CDR3nt: TGTGCCAGCAGCTTACCTGATGTGGATACGCAGTATTTT

d_gene: TRBD1
v_gene: TRBV3-1
abundance: NA
j_gene: TRBJ2-3
CDR3aa: CASSHRDREPDTQYF
CDR3nt: TGTGCCAGCAGCCACCGGGACAGGGAGCCAGATACGCAGTATTTT